This T cell receptor (beta chain) was sequenced for a study of control samples from healthy donors and cancer patients. The CDR3 runs 16 residues. Germline CDR1 reads ENHRY; CDR2 reads SYGVKD. The ends were cut back, 8 bases at V and 0 bases at J, with 20 bases in the middle. Using immunoSEQ multiplex PCR, the repertoire was profiled, and TCRdb retains in-frame clones only, with some absent. Of about 120,000 clones listed, roughly 90% were seen once; the top ten hold around 40%. Sequenced sample: blood. The genes are TRBV10-3 and TRBJ2-7; no clear D gene. This receptor was obtained from a man aged 45-60 years in good health. CDR3 residues: CAISLTASRSSYEQYF. In DNA, the CDR3 is TGTGCCATCTCTTTGACCGCATCGAGGAGCTCCTACGAGCAGTACTTC.